The entry below gives a single TCR beta chain sequence along with its context. The data were produced by immunoSEQ multiplex PCR, yet TCRdb's version contains in-frame clones alone and is incomplete. In the table there are roughly 140,000 clones, 75% to 90% of which are singletons. These data originate in a study of blood T cell repertoires in COVID-19. About the research overall: The samples span acute and convalescent COVID-19 from the United States, Italy and Spain.

The CDR3 extends over 16 amino acids. Trimming took 4 bases from V and 1 from J; bases not matched to a gene: 9. Germline V gives CDR1 SGHRS, CDR2 YFSETQ. The J gene is TRBJ2-3, the V gene TRBV5-1; TRBD2 matches 7 bases. The sequencing input was peripheral blood. This TCR was sampled from a woman aged 60-70 years with active COVID-19. CDR3: CASSRTGRRGTDTQYF. The CDR3 region has the DNA TGCGCCAGCAGCAGGACCGGGAGGCGCGGCACAGATACGCAGTATTTT.